The sequence of this T cell receptor (beta chain) was determined in a study of blood T cell repertoires in COVID-19. For the study at large: Spain, Italy and the United States supplied samples that represented acute and convalescent COVID-19. From T cells, B-cell-depleted T cells, or PBMCs came the material, which was cDNA or gDNA.

Repertoires were generated with immunoSEQ multiplex PCR, while TCRdb's copy carries only in-frame clones and drops some. The sample includes around 300,000 clones, just over 85% of them seen just once. Germline V gene data show CDR1 as MNHEY and CDR2 as SMNVEV (reference sequence). This CDR3 region has 14 residues. Trimming pared 3 bases from V and 5 bases from J, leaving 10 bases between. The sequenced sample consisted of peripheral blood. This clonotype was obtained from a woman aged 25 to 45 with active or convalescent COVID-19. The chain has TRBV27 and TRBJ1-4; no clear D gene. CDR3 loop: CASSLTLQNEKLFF. The DNA for the CDR3 is TGTGCCAGCAGTTTGACTTTGCAGAATGAAAAACTGTTTTTT.